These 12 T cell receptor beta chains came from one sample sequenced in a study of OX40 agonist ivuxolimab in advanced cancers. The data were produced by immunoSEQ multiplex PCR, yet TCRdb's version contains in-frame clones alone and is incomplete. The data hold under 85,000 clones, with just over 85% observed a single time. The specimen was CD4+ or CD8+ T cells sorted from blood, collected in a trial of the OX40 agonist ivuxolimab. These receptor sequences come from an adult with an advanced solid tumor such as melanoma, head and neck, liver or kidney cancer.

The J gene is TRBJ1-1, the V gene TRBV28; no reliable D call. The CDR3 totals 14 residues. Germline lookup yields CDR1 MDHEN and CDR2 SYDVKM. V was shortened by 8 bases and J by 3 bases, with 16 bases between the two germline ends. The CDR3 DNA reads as TGTGCCAGCTGCACGTGGCCAAGGGACACTGAAGCTTTCTTT. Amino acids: CASCTWPRDTEAFF.

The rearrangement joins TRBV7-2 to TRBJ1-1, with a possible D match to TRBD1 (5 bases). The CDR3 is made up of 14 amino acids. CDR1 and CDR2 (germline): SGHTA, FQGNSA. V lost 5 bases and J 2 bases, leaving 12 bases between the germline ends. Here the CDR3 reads CASSMGGLNTEAFF. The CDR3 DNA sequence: TGTGCCAGCAGCATGGGGGGTCTCAACACTGAAGCTTTCTTT.

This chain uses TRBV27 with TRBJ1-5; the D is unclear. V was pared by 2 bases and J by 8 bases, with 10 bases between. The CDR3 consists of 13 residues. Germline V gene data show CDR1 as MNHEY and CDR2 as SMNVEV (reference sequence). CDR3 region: CASSLNWEKPQHF. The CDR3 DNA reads TGTGCCAGCAGTTTAAATTGGGAAAAGCCCCAGCATTTT.

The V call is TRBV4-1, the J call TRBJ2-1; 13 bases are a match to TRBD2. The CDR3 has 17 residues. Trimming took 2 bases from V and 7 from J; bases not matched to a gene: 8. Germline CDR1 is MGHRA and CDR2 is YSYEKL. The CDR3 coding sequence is TGCGCCAGCAGCCAAAACCCGACTAGCGGGAGGAAAAATGAGCAGTTCTTC. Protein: CASSQNPTSGRKNEQFF.

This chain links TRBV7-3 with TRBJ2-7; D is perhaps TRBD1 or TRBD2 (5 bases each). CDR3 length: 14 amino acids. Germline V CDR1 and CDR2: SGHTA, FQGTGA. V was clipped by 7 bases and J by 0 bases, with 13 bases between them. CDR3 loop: CASTLGVGSYEQYF. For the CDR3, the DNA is TGTGCCAGCACCCTGGGGGTTGGCTCCTACGAGCAGTACTTC.

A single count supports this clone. CDR3 amino acids: CASSLIGGAYEQYF. The CDR3 bases are TGTGCCAGCAGTTTAATTGGAGGGGCGTACGAGCAGTACTTC. The V and J genes are TRBV27 and TRBJ2-7, with D tentatively TRBD2 (6 bases). The CDR3 spans 14 residues. The V gene lost 2 bases and the J gene lost 4 bases, with 12 bases spanning the gap. Germline V gene data show CDR1 as MNHEY and CDR2 as SMNVEV (reference sequence).

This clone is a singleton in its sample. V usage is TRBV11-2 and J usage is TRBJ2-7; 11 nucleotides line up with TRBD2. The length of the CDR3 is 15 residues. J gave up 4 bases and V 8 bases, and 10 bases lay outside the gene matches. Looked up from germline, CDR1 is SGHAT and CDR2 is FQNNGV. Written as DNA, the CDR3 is TGTGCCAGCGCGAAGGGGCTAGCGGGAGGATACGAGCAGTACTTC. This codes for CASAKGLAGGYEQYF.

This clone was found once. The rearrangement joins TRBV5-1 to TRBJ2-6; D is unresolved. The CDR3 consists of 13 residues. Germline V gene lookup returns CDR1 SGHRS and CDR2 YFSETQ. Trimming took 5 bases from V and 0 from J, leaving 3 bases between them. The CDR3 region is CASRSSGANVLTF. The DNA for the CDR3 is TGCGCCAGCAGAAGCTCTGGGGCCAACGTCCTGACTTTC.

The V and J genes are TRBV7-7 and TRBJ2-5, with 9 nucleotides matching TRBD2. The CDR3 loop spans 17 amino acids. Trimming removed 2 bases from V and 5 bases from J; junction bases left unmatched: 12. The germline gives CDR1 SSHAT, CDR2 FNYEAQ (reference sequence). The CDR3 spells CASSLQLAGDSGETQYF. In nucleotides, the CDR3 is TGTGCCAGCAGCTTACAATTAGCGGGGGACTCGGGGGAGACCCAGTACTTC. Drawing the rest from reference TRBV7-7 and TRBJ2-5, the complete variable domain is GAGVSQSPRYKVTKRGQDVTLRCDPISSHATLYWYQQALGQGPEFLTYFNYEAQPDKSGLPSDRFSAERPEGSISTLTIQRTEQRDSAMYRCASSLQLAGDSGETQYFGPGTRLLVL.

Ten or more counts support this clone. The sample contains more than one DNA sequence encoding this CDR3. The CDR3 here is CASSLDTEAFF. The CDR3 DNA reads as TGTGCCAGCAGCCTGGATACTGAAGCTTTCTTT. V gene TRBV7-9 combines with J gene TRBJ1-1; D not certain. V was cut by 5 bases and J by 5 bases, with 6 bases left in between. CDR1 is SEHNR and CDR2 is FQNEAQ in the germline V gene (reference sequence). The CDR3 is 11 residues long.

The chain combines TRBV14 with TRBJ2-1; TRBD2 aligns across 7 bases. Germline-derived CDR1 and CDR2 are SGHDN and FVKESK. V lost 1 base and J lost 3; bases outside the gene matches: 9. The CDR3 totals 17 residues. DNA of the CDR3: TGTGCCAGCAGCCAAGTACGAGGGAGGGCCCTCTACAATGAGCAGTTCTTC. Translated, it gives CASSQVRGRALYNEQFF.

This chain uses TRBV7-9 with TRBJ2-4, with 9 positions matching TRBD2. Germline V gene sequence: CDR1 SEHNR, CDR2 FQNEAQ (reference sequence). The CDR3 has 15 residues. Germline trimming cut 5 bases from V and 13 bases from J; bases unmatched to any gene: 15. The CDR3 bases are TGTGCCAGCAGCGTTAGCGGGGGAGGAGTTGGGGTGCAGTACTTC. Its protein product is CASSVSGGGVGVQYF.